This T cell receptor beta chain emerged from a study of PD-1 blockade in classical Hodgkin lymphoma. General study results and limits: With CD4+ cells, TCR diversity rose significantly by C4D1, but not with CD8+ cells.

No patient escaped relapse after autologous stem cell transplantation, and brentuximab vedotin exposure varied. There are 16 residues in the CDR3. Losses at the gene ends were 5 bases for V and 2 bases for J; bases not matched to a gene: 10. The germline V gene encodes CDR1 SGHVS and CDR2 FNYEAQ. The repertoire was sequenced with immunoSEQ multiplex PCR; TCRdb's copy has only in-frame clones and lacks some. This sample has 24,000 or so clones, with almost 70% found just once. About this clone itself: What it binds is not known.

This chain connects TRBV7-6 to TRBJ2-7; 9 nucleotides line up with TRBD1. The TCR comes from a human donor with classical Hodgkin lymphoma. Material: peripheral blood mononuclear cells (PBMCs), obtained at baseline. The CDR3 sequence is CASSRNRDRATYEQYF. CDR3 nucleotide sequence: TGTGCCAGCAGCCGCAACCGGGACAGGGCAACCTACGAGCAGTACTTC.